What follows are 13 T cell receptor beta chains derived from one specimen sequenced in a study of cytomegalovirus exposure and HLA in healthy donors. Researchers ran the PCR with 60 Vbeta and 13 Jbeta primers. Method: immunoSEQ multiplex PCR; TCRdb's copy keeps in-frame clones and lacks some. The profile shows roughly 130,000 clones, less than 75% of them singletons. Sequenced sample: PBMCs. These receptors all come from a woman between 35 and 50 years old in good health and CMV-seropositive.

The genes are TRBV7-6 and TRBJ1-1; TRBD1 matches at 8 bases. The CDR3 runs 16 residues. Germline assignment: CDR1 SGHVS and CDR2 FNYEAQ. The V and J ends lost 4 bases and 2 bases, in that order; junction bases with no gene match: 9. Here the CDR3 DNA reads TGTGCCAGCAGCTCTAGAGGGGCAGGGGGCAACACTGAAGCTTTCTTT. Its protein product is CASSSRGAGGNTEAFF.

The genes are TRBV4-2 and TRBJ2-7, with D unresolved. This CDR3 is 15 amino acids long. Germline assignment: CDR1 LGHNA and CDR2 YNFKEQ. Trimming left V 1 base short and J 7 bases short, with 17 bases between. The CDR3 protein is CASSQVSPVAVEQYF. The CDR3 DNA follows: TGTGCCAGCAGCCAAGTAAGCCCGGTCGCTGTTGAGCAGTACTTC.

The CDR3 sequence is CASSIRPGLDHEKLFF. The CDR3 DNA follows: TGTGCCAGTAGTATTAGACCGGGACTGGACCATGAAAAACTGTTTTTT. The V call is TRBV19, the J call TRBJ1-4; D perhaps matches TRBD1 (5 bases). The CDR3 totals 16 residues. The germline gives CDR1 LNHDA, CDR2 SQIVND (reference sequence). Trimming removed 3 bases at V and 6 bases at J, with 17 bases between.

The CDR3 nucleotides read TGTGCCAGCAGCCAAGTTACGGACTTTAACAATGAGCAGTTCTTC. Translating gives CASSQVTDFNNEQFF. The V and J genes are TRBV4-2 and TRBJ2-1, with D perhaps matching TRBD2 (5 bases). Germline V gene data show CDR1 as LGHNA and CDR2 as YNFKEQ. The CDR3 extends over 15 amino acids. V was shortened by 1 base and J by 5 bases, with 12 bases between the two germline ends.

The rearrangement uses TRBV9 and TRBJ1-2, with D perhaps TRBD1 (6 bases). With 4 bases removed from V and 4 bases from J, the gap between germline ends came to 20 bases. This CDR3 contains 16 residues. In germline, CDR1 is SGDLS, CDR2 YYNGEE. The CDR3 DNA is TGTGCCAGCAGCCCCCGGTCGGAACAGGGTCGCTATGGCTACACCTTC. The encoded protein is CASSPRSEQGRYGYTF.

The chain is built from TRBV7-3 and TRBJ2-1, with 8 bases matching TRBD2. Germline V gene data show CDR1 as SGHTA and CDR2 as FQGTGA. The CDR3 spans 16 residues. Unmatched junction bases numbered 13, after V lost 5 bases and J lost 7 bases. As DNA, the CDR3 is TGTGCCAGCAGCCTCAACCCGAGCGGGGGAAGGAATGAGCAGTTCTTC. It specifies CASSLNPSGGRNEQFF.

The chain uses TRBV5-6 and TRBJ2-5, with D perhaps TRBD1 (5 bases). Germline CDR1 reads SGHDT; CDR2 reads YYEEEE. The CDR3 runs 13 residues. Trimming pared 8 bases from V and 3 bases from J, leaving 14 bases between. The CDR3 protein is CASTSDKEETQYF. In DNA form, the CDR3 reads TGTGCCAGTACCTCGGACAAGGAAGAGACCCAGTACTTC.

CDR3: CASSSGTGNEKLFF. The CDR3 DNA reads as TGCGCCAGCAGCTCCGGGACAGGGAATGAAAAACTGTTTTTT. The chain has TRBV5-1 and TRBJ1-4; 9 positions match TRBD1. Unmatched junction bases numbered 2, after V lost 3 bases and J lost 5 bases. The germline CDR1 and CDR2 sequences are SGHRS and YFSETQ. The CDR3 contains 14 residues.

The chain employs TRBV4-3 and TRBJ1-3; unclear D gene. The germline gives CDR1 LGHNA, CDR2 YSLEER. Trimming left V 5 bases short and J 8 bases short, with 10 bases between. The CDR3 is 12 amino acids. The DNA for the CDR3 is TGCGCCAGCAGCGAACTAGGACACACCATATATTTT. This sequence encodes CASSELGHTIYF.

The chain couples TRBV7-2 to TRBJ1-4; the match to TRBD1 covers 7 bases. Unmatched junction bases numbered 7, after V lost 5 bases and J lost 7 bases. The germline V gene has CDR1 SGHTA and CDR2 FQGNSA. This CDR3 has 14 residues. The CDR3 bases are TGTGCCAGCAGCCAGAGGGGACAGCGTGAAAAACTGTTTTTT. Protein product: CASSQRGQREKLFF.

V and J are TRBV7-2 and TRBJ1-5; the D is unclear. Trimming removed 5 bases at V and 6 bases at J, with 20 bases between. CDR1 SGHTA and CDR2 FQGNSA come from the germline V gene. This CDR3 contains 16 residues. CDR3 in amino acids: CASSVSGRGRGQPQHF. In nucleotides, the CDR3 is TGTGCCAGCAGCGTTTCCGGTCGGGGTAGAGGTCAGCCCCAGCATTTT.

The rearrangement joins TRBV30 to TRBJ1-1; D is unresolved. V was pared by 2 bases and J by 0 bases, with 10 bases between. Germline V lookup: CDR1 GTSNPN, CDR2 SVGIG (reference sequence). The CDR3 is made up of 14 amino acids. The CDR3 DNA follows: TGTGCCTGGAGTAAAAACTCCATGAACACTGAAGCTTTCTTT. It yields the protein CAWSKNSMNTEAFF.

This clone was counted a few times. J is TRBJ1-2 and V is TRBV7-9; a possible D gene is TRBD1 (6 bases). The length of the CDR3 is 14 residues. Germline V gives CDR1 SEHNR, CDR2 FQNEAQ (reference sequence). The V end lost 6 bases, the J end lost 0 bases, and 11 bases lay between the germline ends. The CDR3 region has the DNA TGTGCCAGCAGTCCTGGACAGACTAACTATGGCTACACCTTC. This encodes CASSPGQTNYGYTF.